This T cell receptor (beta chain) was documented in a study of control samples from healthy donors and cancer patients. With 2 bases removed from V and 2 bases from J, the gap between germline ends came to 9 bases. CDR1 is SGHTA, CDR2 FQGTGA, per germline. The CDR3 sequence is 15 residues long. Sequenced by immunoSEQ multiplex PCR; TCRdb stores in-frame clones only, minus some. The sample consists of about 120,000 clones, approximately 92% of them appearing once. The source material was PBMCs. The sequence came from a woman between 45 and 65 years old with colorectal cancer. The V gene is TRBV7-3, the J gene TRBJ2-2; TRBD2 is a possible D gene (6 bases). CDR3 region: CASSLGTQNTGELFF. DNA for the CDR3: TGTGCCAGCAGCTTAGGGACTCAAAACACCGGGGAGCTGTTTTTT.